Following are 25 T cell receptor beta chains from one sample sequenced in a study of T cells after yellow fever vaccination. MiXCR, applied by TCRdb to the 5' RACE reads, yields one record per CDR3 protein. Among under 90,000 distinct CDR3 sequences, over 6% were seen once, and the ten largest hold 30% to 45%. The source material was CD8+ T cells sorted from PBMCs, sampled about 49 days after the first yellow fever vaccination. All receptors derive from a man aged 18 to 30 who received the YFV17D yellow fever vaccine.

J is TRBJ1-6 and V is TRBV10-3; TRBD1 matches 7 bases. Germline CDR1 is ENHRY and CDR2 is SYGVKD. The CDR3 contains 15 residues. V shed 0 bases and J 10 bases; nucleotides not matched to a gene: 6. CDR3 protein: CAISESDRALSPLHF. As DNA, the CDR3 is TGTGCCATCAGTGAGTCCGACAGGGCTCTATCACCCCTCCACTTT.

Many counts were recorded for this clonotype. This chain connects TRBV27 to TRBJ1-6; D perhaps matches TRBD1 (6 bases). There are 15 residues in the CDR3. Trimming shortened V by 3 bases and J by 9 bases, and 15 bases separated the two germline ends. Germline CDR1 MNHEY, CDR2 SMNVEV (reference sequence). CDR3 residues: CASSFLTGFASPLHF. CDR3 coding DNA: TGTGCCAGCAGTTTTCTAACAGGGTTCGCTTCACCCCTCCACTTT.

The chain combines TRBV6-1 with TRBJ2-3, with a tentative D call TRBD1 (5 bases). The germline V gene encodes CDR1 MNHNS and CDR2 SASEGT. Trimming stripped 5 bases from V and 2 bases from J, with 14 bases between. The CDR3 has 15 amino acids. The CDR3 here is CASSRMEQVTDTQYF. The CDR3 bases are TGTGCCAGCAGTCGAATGGAACAGGTCACAGATACGCAGTATTTT.

This clonotype was recorded at least ten times. The gene calls are TRBV7-3 and TRBJ2-1; unclear D gene. V lost 3 bases and J lost 6, with 6 bases in between. The CDR3 has 12 residues. Germline CDR1 SGHTA, CDR2 FQGTGA. This CDR3 is CASSFLFNEQFF. The DNA of the CDR3 is TGTGCCAGCAGCTTTCTTTTCAATGAGCAGTTCTTC.

The chain is built from TRBV20-1 and TRBJ2-7; D is ambiguous. Germline V gene data show CDR1 as DFQATT and CDR2 as SNEGSKA (reference sequence). CDR3 size: 12 residues. V was clipped by 5 bases and J by 2 bases, with 10 bases between them. The CDR3 region is CSAADFPYEQYF. Here the CDR3 DNA reads TGCAGTGCTGCCGACTTTCCCTACGAGCAGTACTTC.

The CDR3 bases are TGTGCCAGCAGTTTAGGGGGGGGGGATGGCTACACCTTC. As protein: CASSLGGGDGYTF. This sequence joins TRBV12-3 or TRBV12-4 and TRBJ1-2, with D perhaps TRBD1 (5 bases). The CDR3 spans 13 residues. The V and J ends lost 1 base and 6 bases respectively, with 9 bases between them.

This clonotype was seen ten or more times. The chain couples TRBV7-6 to TRBJ2-7, with D tentatively TRBD1 (5 bases). The CDR3 runs 14 residues. Trimming pared 2 bases from V and 0 bases from J, leaving 8 bases between. Per the germline V gene, CDR1 is SGHVS and CDR2 is FNYEAQ. The CDR3: CASSLLGDSYEQYF. Written as DNA, the CDR3 is TGTGCCAGCAGCTTATTAGGGGACTCCTACGAGCAGTACTTC. Full variable domain (rest looked up from reference TRBV7-6 and TRBJ2-7): GAGVSQSPRYKVTKRGQDVALRCDPISGHVSLYWYRQALGQGPEFLTYFNYEAQQDKSGLPNDRFSAERPEGSISTLTIQRTEQRDSAMYRCASSLLGDSYEQYFGPGTRLTVT.

Many counts were recorded for this clonotype. V and J are TRBV29-1 and TRBJ2-2; TRBD1 might be the D (5 bases). V was pared by 8 bases and J by 0 bases, with 10 bases between. This CDR3 is 13 amino acids long. Germline V gene data show CDR1 as SQVTM and CDR2 as ANQGSEA. The CDR3 region has the DNA TGCAGCAAACAGGAGTCGAACACCGGGGAGCTGTTTTTT. Residues: CSKQESNTGELFF.

This clonotype was observed at least ten times. The chain recombines TRBV7-8 with TRBJ1-5; D gene ambiguous. CDR3 length: 16 residues. V shed 4 bases and J shed 3 bases, with 16 bases lying between them. The germline gives CDR1 SGHVS, CDR2 FQNEAQ. In DNA, the CDR3 is TGTGCCAGCAGCTCGGGCCTGTGGGCAGTCAATCAGCCCCAGCATTTT. It translates to CASSSGLWAVNQPQHF.

Many counts were recorded for this clonotype. The chain combines TRBV12-3 or TRBV12-4 with TRBJ2-2; D not certain. The CDR3 loop spans 15 amino acids. V shed 5 bases and J shed 5 bases, with 15 bases lying between them. CDR3: CASSPLGMGTGELFF. Written as DNA, the CDR3 is TGTGCCAGCAGTCCCCTAGGGATGGGTACCGGGGAGCTGTTTTTT.

This clonotype appeared a few times. V and J are TRBV12-3 or TRBV12-4 and TRBJ2-1, with TRBD2 matching over 13 bases. V trimming: 6 bases; J trimming: 8 bases; junction bases outside the gene matches: 13. The CDR3 totals 17 residues. In DNA, the CDR3 is TGTGCCAGCAGACCTGGGACTAGCGGGGAGATTTTGGATGAGCAGTTCTTC. This encodes CASRPGTSGEILDEQFF.

The sample holds many counts of this clonotype. The gene calls are TRBV5-5 and TRBJ2-5, with TRBD1 matching over 9 bases. Germline CDR1 reads SGHKS; CDR2 reads YYEKEE (reference sequence). The CDR3 spans 16 residues. With V trimmed by 4 bases and J by 4 bases, 11 bases remained unmatched. For the CDR3, the DNA is TGTGCCAGCAGCGATCGTCGGACAGGGGAGAGAGAGACCCAGTACTTC. Translation gives CASSDRRTGERETQYF.

This clonotype was counted ten times or more. V is TRBV12-3 or TRBV12-4 and J is TRBJ2-5; TRBD1 matches 7 bases. With V trimmed by 6 bases and J by 1 base, 5 bases remained unmatched. The CDR3 has 14 residues. The CDR3 reads CASSSNRGQETQYF. The CDR3, as DNA: TGTGCCAGCAGCTCAAACAGGGGCCAAGAGACCCAGTACTTC.

In this sample, this clonotype turned up many times. This rearrangement joins TRBV10-3 to TRBJ2-3; TRBD1 might be the D (5 bases). Germline values: CDR1 ENHRY, CDR2 SYGVKD. Trimming took off 0 bases at V and 4 bases at J, with 8 bases between the two ends. There are 14 residues in the CDR3. The CDR3 DNA reads TGTGCCATCAGTGAGTCGGCAGGGTCAGATACGCAGTATTTT. Translation: CAISESAGSDTQYF.

This clonotype was seen at least ten times. This CDR3 is CASSQDAYPPSYEQYF. The CDR3, as DNA: TGCGCCAGCAGCCAAGATGCCTATCCCCCCTCCTACGAGCAGTACTTC. The chain combines TRBV4-3 with TRBJ2-7; D remains unclear. V lost 0 bases and J lost 0, with 12 bases in between. The CDR3 covers 16 residues. The germline CDR1 and CDR2 sequences are LGHNA and YSLEER.

With regard to this clonotype: This may come from a read error, since a much larger clone is one base off. The rearrangement joins TRBV29-1 to TRBJ2-2; the D gene could be TRBD1 or TRBD2 (5 bases each). V was trimmed by 1 base and J by 0 bases, leaving 9 bases between them. The germline V gene encodes CDR1 SQVTM and CDR2 ANQGSEA. The CDR3 extends over 15 amino acids. CDR3 in DNA: TGCAGCGTTGAAGTCGAGGGGACGAACACCGGGGAGCTGTTTTTT. Translated: CSVEVEGTNTGELFF.

This clonotype was observed at least ten times. The chain uses TRBV5-1 and TRBJ1-1; D unclear. The CDR3 runs 15 residues. The germline V gene encodes CDR1 SGHRS and CDR2 YFSETQ. The ends were cut back, 7 bases at V and 5 bases at J, with 21 bases in the middle. The CDR3, as DNA: TGCGCCAGCTCCATCGGGGAGCAGAGTAAAACTGAAGCTTTCTTT. It codes for CASSIGEQSKTEAFF.

This clonotype has at least ten counts. The chain joins TRBV10-3 to TRBJ2-2; D is possibly TRBD1 (6 bases). The CDR3 is 17 residues long. Germline CDR1 reads ENHRY; CDR2 reads SYGVKD. Trimming pared 4 bases from V and 2 bases from J, leaving 17 bases between. The DNA of the CDR3 is TGTGCCATCAGTGCCTCCGGGACAAGATTAAACACCGGGGAGCTGTTTTTT. Its translation is CAISASGTRLNTGELFF.

The chain couples TRBV7-9 to TRBJ2-1; 10 bases are a match to TRBD2. After removal of 7 bases from V and 6 bases from J, the junction contained 9 bases not matched to a gene. This CDR3 is built from 15 residues. From germline, CDR1 is SEHNR and CDR2 FQNEAQ (reference sequence). The CDR3 loop reads CASILLLAGTNEQFF. The CDR3 coding sequence is TGTGCCAGCATTTTGTTACTAGCGGGGACCAATGAGCAGTTCTTC.

This clonotype was picked up many times. This chain joins TRBV6-2 or TRBV6-3 and TRBJ1-1; 8 nucleotides line up with TRBD1. Germline CDR1 reads MNHEY; CDR2 reads SVGEGT. With 2 bases clipped from V and 1 base from J, the junction kept 9 bases outside the gene matches. This CDR3 is 17 amino acids long. The CDR3 sequence is CASSYRDRGRTNTEAFF. In nucleotides, the CDR3 is TGTGCCAGCAGTTACCGCGACAGGGGAAGAACGAACACTGAAGCTTTCTTT.

This clonotype was detected a few times. This chain uses TRBV4-1 with TRBJ2-5, with D tentatively TRBD1 (5 bases). CDR1 is MGHRA, CDR2 YSYEKL, per germline. This CDR3 has 15 amino acids. Trimming pared 4 bases from V and 0 bases from J, leaving 12 bases between. The CDR3 sequence is CASSPYPRDQETQYF. The CDR3 DNA reads as TGCGCCAGCAGCCCCTATCCCAGGGACCAAGAGACCCAGTACTTC.

This clonotype was counted at least ten times. The chain carries TRBV7-2 and TRBJ2-5; TRBD1 matches 10 bases. The germline CDR1 and CDR2 sequences are SGHTA and FQGNSA. The V gene end was trimmed by 5 bases and the J gene end by 5 bases; junction bases not matched to a gene: 5. CDR3 length: 14 residues. CDR3 sequence: CASSKTGGRETQYF. The CDR3 nucleotides read TGTGCCAGCAGCAAGACAGGGGGCCGGGAGACCCAGTACTTC.

This clonotype was detected only a few times. The chain is built from TRBV3-1 and TRBJ2-7; 7 nucleotides match TRBD1. The CDR3 has 16 residues. Germline V gene data show CDR1 as LGHDT and CDR2 as YNNKEL (reference sequence). Losses at the gene ends were 5 bases for V and 4 bases for J; bases not matched to a gene: 14. The DNA of the CDR3 is TGTGCCAGCAGCGGGTTAGTGCCAGGGGGTTATTACGAGCAGTACTTC. Protein: CASSGLVPGGYYEQYF.

This clonotype came up a few times. CDR3 sequence reads: CSVLTDNEQFF. In DNA form, the CDR3 reads TGCAGCGTTTTGACTGACAATGAGCAGTTCTTC. The V call is TRBV29-1, the J call TRBJ2-1; D is uncertain. CDR1 and CDR2 (germline): SQVTM, ANQGSEA. The V and J ends lost 5 bases and 5 bases respectively, with 7 bases between them. There are 11 residues in the CDR3.

This clonotype occurred many times. The rearrangement links TRBV25-1 to TRBJ2-4, with D possibly matching TRBD1 (5 bases). Germline CDR1 is MGHDK and CDR2 is SYGVNS. This CDR3 is built from 17 residues. V lost 3 bases and J lost 0, with 15 bases in between. Written as DNA, the CDR3 is TGTGCCAGCAGTGACCAAGACAGATACCTAGCCAAAAACATTCAGTACTTC. It yields the protein CASSDQDRYLAKNIQYF.